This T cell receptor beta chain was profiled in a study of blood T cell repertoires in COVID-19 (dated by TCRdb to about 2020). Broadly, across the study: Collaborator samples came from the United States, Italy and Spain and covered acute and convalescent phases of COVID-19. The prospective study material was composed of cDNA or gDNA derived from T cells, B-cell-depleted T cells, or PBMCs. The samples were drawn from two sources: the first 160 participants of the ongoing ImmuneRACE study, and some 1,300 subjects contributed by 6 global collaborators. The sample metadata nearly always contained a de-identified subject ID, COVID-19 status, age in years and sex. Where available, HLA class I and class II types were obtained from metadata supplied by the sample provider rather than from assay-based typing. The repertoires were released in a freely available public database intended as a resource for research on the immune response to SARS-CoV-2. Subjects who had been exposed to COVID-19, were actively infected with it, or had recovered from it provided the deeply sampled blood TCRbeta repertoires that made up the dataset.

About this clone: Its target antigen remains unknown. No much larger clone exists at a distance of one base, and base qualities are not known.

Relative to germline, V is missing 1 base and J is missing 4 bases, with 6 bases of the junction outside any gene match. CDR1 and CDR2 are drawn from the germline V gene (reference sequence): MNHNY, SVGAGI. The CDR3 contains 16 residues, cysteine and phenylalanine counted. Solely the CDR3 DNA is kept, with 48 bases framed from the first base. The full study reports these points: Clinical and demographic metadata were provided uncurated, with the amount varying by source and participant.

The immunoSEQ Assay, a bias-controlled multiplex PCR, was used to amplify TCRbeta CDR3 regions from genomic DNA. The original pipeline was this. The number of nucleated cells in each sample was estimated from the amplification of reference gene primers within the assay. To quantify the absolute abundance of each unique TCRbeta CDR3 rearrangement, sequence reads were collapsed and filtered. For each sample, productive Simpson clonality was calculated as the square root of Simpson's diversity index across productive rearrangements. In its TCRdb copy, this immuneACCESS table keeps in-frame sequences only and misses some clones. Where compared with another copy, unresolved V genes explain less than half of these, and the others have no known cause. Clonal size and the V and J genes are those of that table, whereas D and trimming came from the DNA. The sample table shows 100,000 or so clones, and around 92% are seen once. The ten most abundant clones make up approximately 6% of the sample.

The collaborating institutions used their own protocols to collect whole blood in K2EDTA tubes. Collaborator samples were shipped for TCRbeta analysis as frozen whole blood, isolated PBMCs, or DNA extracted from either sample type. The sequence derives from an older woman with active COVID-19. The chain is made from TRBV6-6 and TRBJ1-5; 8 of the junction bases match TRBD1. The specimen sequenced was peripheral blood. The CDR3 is CASSYLGQGGNQPQHF. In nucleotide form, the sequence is TGTGCCAGCAGTTACTTAGGACAGGGTGGAAATCAGCCCCAGCATTTT.